Presented here are 30 T cell receptor beta chains from one specimen sequenced in a study of cytomegalovirus exposure and HLA in healthy donors. PCR used 60 Vbeta primers and 13 Jbeta primers. Measured with immunoSEQ multiplex PCR; TCRdb has only the in-frame clones, and not every one. The sample has 160,000 or so clones, about three quarters seen once. Specimen: PBMCs. These receptors were collected from a woman in her 40s in good health and CMV-seropositive.

The CDR3 DNA sequence: TGTGCCAGCAGCTGGGGGGGCCGGGCCGGGGAGCTGTTTTTT. Protein sequence: CASSWGGRAGELFF. The V call is TRBV5-6, the J call TRBJ2-2, with TRBD2 as a possible D gene (7 bases). Germline V gene sequence: CDR1 SGHDT, CDR2 YYEEEE. Between the trimmed V and J ends, which lost 3 bases and 6 bases, there was a span of 12 bases. The CDR3 totals 14 residues.

This clone was seen more than once but under ten times. The V call is TRBV27, the J call TRBJ1-2; TRBD1 is a possible D gene (5 bases). The germline gives CDR1 MNHEY, CDR2 SMNVEV (reference sequence). V was trimmed by 5 bases and J by 10 bases, leaving 14 bases between them. The CDR3 length is 12 residues. The CDR3 nucleotides are TGTGCCAGCAGTAAGCAAGGAGGGGACTACACCTTC. Protein: CASSKQGGDYTF.

The chain recombines TRBV4-2 with TRBJ2-1, with 9 bases identical to TRBD2. V was pared by 4 bases and J by 6 bases, with 10 bases of the junction left unmatched. This CDR3 comprises 16 residues. CDR1 and CDR2 (germline): LGHNA, YNFKEQ. The CDR3: CASSRGSAGGVNEQFF. CDR3 bases: TGTGCCAGCAGCCGGGGGTCAGCGGGGGGTGTCAATGAGCAGTTCTTC.

The chain carries TRBV30 and TRBJ1-5; D is unresolved. Trimming shortened V by 2 bases and J by 9 bases, and 17 bases separated the two germline ends. The CDR3 is made up of 14 amino acids. The germline V gene encodes CDR1 GTSNPN and CDR2 SVGIG (reference sequence). The CDR3 DNA reads as TGTGCCTGGAGTACCTCCCAGCTCCCAGGGCCCCAGCATTTT. Protein product: CAWSTSQLPGPQHF.

The chain couples TRBV30 to TRBJ2-7; possible D gene TRBD2, 7 bases. CDR1 is GTSNPN and CDR2 is SVGIG in the germline V gene (reference sequence). The CDR3 has 15 amino acids. V gave up 3 bases and J gave up 0 bases, with 15 bases separating them. CDR3 in DNA: TGTGCCTGGAGCCAACTGGGAGGGGGCTCCTACGAGCAGTACTTC. Translating gives CAWSQLGGGSYEQYF.

This chain connects TRBV7-9 to TRBJ2-7; 10 nucleotides agree with TRBD1. The ends lost 2 bases at V and 2 bases at J; junction bases unmatched: 6. The germline V gene encodes CDR1 SEHNR and CDR2 FQNEAQ (reference sequence). The CDR3 is 16 residues long. In DNA, the CDR3 is TGTGCCAGCAGCTTAATTCGGACAGGGGGTACCTACGAGCAGTACTTC. It specifies CASSLIRTGGTYEQYF.

This clone was counted once. V is TRBV5-6 and J is TRBJ2-7, with D possibly being TRBD1 (6 bases). The ends were cut back, 4 bases at V and 4 bases at J, with 15 bases in the middle. The V gene's germline CDR1 is SGHDT and CDR2 YYEEEE. There are 14 residues in the CDR3. CDR3 sequence: CASSGTGFPYEQYF. The CDR3 DNA reads TGTGCCAGCAGCGGAACAGGGTTCCCATACGAGCAGTACTTC.

This rearrangement joins TRBV4-2 to TRBJ1-2; perhaps TRBD1 as D (6 bases). The CDR3 runs to 13 residues. The V and J ends lost 4 bases and 7 bases respectively, with 13 bases between them. Germline CDR1 LGHNA, CDR2 YNFKEQ. The CDR3 loop is CASSPTGGGGYTF. In DNA form, the CDR3 reads TGTGCCAGCAGCCCGACGGGGGGCGGTGGCTACACCTTC.

This chain connects TRBV18 to TRBJ1-1; 7 bases line up with TRBD1. Germline CDR1 and CDR2: KGHSH and LQKENI. There are 16 residues in the CDR3. V lost 3 bases and J lost 0; bases outside the gene matches: 7. This chain's CDR3 is CASSPPGQTMNTEAFF. The CDR3 coding sequence is TGTGCCAGCTCACCGCCGGGACAGACCATGAACACTGAAGCTTTCTTT.

The CDR3 loop is CASSYGTVQGYEQYF. CDR3 in DNA: TGTGCCAGCAGCTATGGGACAGTTCAAGGCTACGAGCAGTACTTC. The chain carries TRBV5-8 and TRBJ2-7; 7 positions match TRBD1. Per the germline V gene, CDR1 is SGHTS and CDR2 is YDEGEE. The CDR3 is made up of 15 amino acids. V shed 3 bases and J 3 bases; nucleotides not matched to a gene: 9.

V is TRBV30 and J is TRBJ2-3, with D possibly being TRBD1 (6 bases). Trimming removed 0 bases at V and 1 base at J, with 8 bases between. In germline, CDR1 is GTSNPN, CDR2 SVGIG (reference sequence). The CDR3 contains 14 residues. As DNA, the CDR3 is TGTGCCTGGAGTGTAGAGGGGGGCACAGATACGCAGTATTTT. It codes for CAWSVEGGTDTQYF.

This chain links TRBV2 with TRBJ2-5, with D perhaps TRBD1 (6 bases). This CDR3 contains 15 residues. The germline CDR1 and CDR2 sequences are SNHLY and FYNNEI. Trimming removed 5 bases from V and 4 bases from J, with 17 bases in between. The CDR3 sequence is CASSLNRAGLETQYF. In DNA form, the CDR3 reads TGTGCCAGCAGTCTCAACAGGGCAGGGCTAGAGACCCAGTACTTC.

This chain uses TRBV5-6 with TRBJ2-2; the match to TRBD1 covers 10 bases. The germline V gene has CDR1 SGHDT and CDR2 YYEEEE. The CDR3 is made up of 16 amino acids. V lost 3 bases, J lost 5 bases, and 7 bases stayed unmatched. The CDR3 DNA is TGTGCCAGCAGCTCCTCCGGGACAGGGGTAACCGGGGAGCTGTTTTTT. Amino acid sequence: CASSSSGTGVTGELFF.

This chain connects TRBV28 to TRBJ1-3; D unresolved. The length of the CDR3 is 13 residues. Trimming removed 1 base from V and 3 bases from J, with 4 bases in between. Germline V gene sequence: CDR1 MDHEN, CDR2 SYDVKM. The CDR3 here is CASSLFRGNTIYF. CDR3 bases: TGTGCCAGCAGTTTATTCCGTGGAAACACCATATATTTT.

This chain joins TRBV5-4 and TRBJ1-2, with D maybe TRBD1 (6 bases). This CDR3 has 16 residues. Germline-derived CDR1 and CDR2 are SGHNT and YYREEE (reference sequence). V lost 3 bases and J 8 bases, leaving 23 bases between the germline ends. DNA for the CDR3: TGTGCCAGCAGCTCGGGGGGCGCCACATTGAACGTAGGCTACACCTTC. Amino acids: CASSSGGATLNVGYTF.

This chain joins TRBV10-3 and TRBJ1-2; D gene uncertain. Per germline, CDR1 ENHRY and CDR2 SYGVKD. The CDR3 is 14 residues long. V lost 0 bases, J lost 3 bases, and 8 bases lay in between. The CDR3 sequence is CAISESARDYGYTF. The CDR3 DNA sequence: TGTGCCATCAGTGAGTCGGCCCGGGACTATGGCTACACCTTC.

The V call is TRBV9, the J call TRBJ2-5, with 8 bases identical to TRBD1. The last part of the DNA fits TRBJ2-7 better; the J call may be wrong. CDR3 size: 14 residues. Germline V gives CDR1 SGDLS, CDR2 YYNGEE. The CDR3 loop is CASSPRQGIAEQYF. In DNA, the CDR3 is TGTGCCAGCAGCCCCCGACAGGGGATAGCCGAGCAGTACTTC.

The chain couples TRBV18 to TRBJ1-2; 10 bases match TRBD1. J was trimmed by 4 bases and V by 3 bases; bases with no gene match: 14. Looked up from germline, CDR1 is KGHSH and CDR2 is LQKENI. This CDR3 has 18 residues. CDR3 sequence reads: CASSPTPLRTGGTYGYTF. CDR3 nucleotides: TGTGCCAGCTCACCTACCCCCCTTAGGACAGGGGGGACCTATGGCTACACCTTC.

This chain links TRBV28 with TRBJ1-5, with a possible D match to TRBD1 (5 bases). V shed 3 bases and J shed 2 bases, with 11 bases lying between them. The CDR3 sequence is 15 residues long. Per germline, CDR1 MDHEN and CDR2 SYDVKM. In DNA form, the CDR3 reads TGTGCCAGCAGTTTTCACGGGGGAGGCAATCAGCCCCAGCATTTT. This codes for CASSFHGGGNQPQHF.

As concerns this clone: At one end, the junction sequence differs from germline, possibly due to a read error. The chain has TRBV7-9 and TRBJ1-1, with a weak D call TRBD1 (5 bases). CDR3 length: 12 residues. Germline-derived CDR1 and CDR2 are SEHNR and FQNEAQ (reference sequence). CDR3 sequence: CSSSFAAGEAFF. The CDR3 bases are TGTTCCAGCAGCTTCGCCGCAGGGGAAGCTTTCTTT.

The V call is TRBV7-2, the J call TRBJ1-1; the D gene is possibly TRBD1 (5 bases). This CDR3 has 14 residues. The germline V and J ends were trimmed by 1 base and 5 bases, with 11 bases remaining between them. Germline CDR1 is SGHTA and CDR2 is FQGNSA. The CDR3 here is CASSLGREGTEAFF. CDR3 sequence (DNA): TGTGCCAGCAGCTTAGGCAGGGAGGGGACTGAAGCTTTCTTT.

The genes are TRBV6-1 and TRBJ1-1, with 8 bases fitting TRBD1. CDR1 and CDR2 from the germline V gene are MNHNS and SASEGT. The ends lost 3 bases at V and 4 bases at J; junction bases unmatched: 4. This CDR3 is built from 14 residues. The CDR3 region is CASSDSGGITEAFF. The CDR3 bases are TGTGCCAGCAGTGATTCAGGGGGCATCACTGAAGCTTTCTTT.

This clone was recorded once. The V and J genes are TRBV7-2 and TRBJ1-3; TRBD1 is a possible D gene (5 bases). Germline V gene data show CDR1 as SGHTA and CDR2 as FQGNSA. The CDR3 is 14 residues long. Trimming shortened V by 7 bases and J by 9 bases, and 19 bases separated the two germline ends. The CDR3 loop is CASTQATTRGTIYF. The CDR3 DNA sequence: TGTGCCAGCACCCAAGCCACGACTAGGGGCACCATATATTTT.

J is TRBJ1-2 and V is TRBV5-4, with a tentative D call TRBD1 (6 bases). With 4 bases removed from V and 0 bases from J, the gap between germline ends came to 10 bases. This CDR3 region has 14 residues. The germline CDR1 and CDR2 sequences are SGHNT and YYREEE (reference sequence). CDR3 protein: CASSRQGSNYGYTF. CDR3 coding DNA: TGTGCCAGCAGCCGGCAGGGGTCTAACTATGGCTACACCTTC.

The rearrangement joins TRBV6-6 to TRBJ1-1; the match to TRBD1 covers 7 bases. This CDR3 comprises 14 residues. Germline values: CDR1 MNHNY, CDR2 SVGAGI (reference sequence). V shed 6 bases and J 5 bases; nucleotides not matched to a gene: 9. The CDR3 spells CASRIDRVETEAFF. The CDR3 DNA reads TGTGCCAGCAGGATCGACAGGGTAGAAACTGAAGCTTTCTTT.

The chain links TRBV30 to TRBJ2-2; maybe TRBD1 (6 bases). The V end lost 2 bases, the J end lost 6 bases, and 7 bases lay between the germline ends. The CDR3 has 12 amino acids. Germline CDR1 GTSNPN, CDR2 SVGIG (reference sequence). The DNA of the CDR3 is TGTGCCTGGAGTTGGGGGCCCGGGGAGCTGTTTTTT. Encoded protein: CAWSWGPGELFF.

The chain recombines TRBV6-5 with TRBJ1-2, with D tentatively TRBD1 (5 bases). Trimming took 6 bases from V and 7 from J, leaving 18 bases between them. The CDR3 extends over 14 amino acids. Per the germline V gene, CDR1 is MNHEY and CDR2 is SVGAGI. The CDR3 is CASSLTGAWIGYTF. The CDR3 DNA reads as TGTGCCAGCAGCCTTACTGGGGCTTGGATTGGCTACACCTTC.

The rearrangement links TRBV29-1 to TRBJ2-5, with D tentatively TRBD1 (5 bases). The CDR3 is 12 residues long. The germline V and J ends were trimmed by 1 base and 4 bases, with 7 bases remaining between them. From germline, CDR1 is SQVTM and CDR2 ANQGSEA. CDR3 region: CSVEGGAETQYF. The CDR3 coding sequence is TGCAGCGTTGAAGGGGGCGCAGAGACCCAGTACTTC. Variable domain in full (rest from reference TRBV29-1 and TRBJ2-5): SAVISQKPSRDICQRGTSLTIQCQVDSQVTMMFWYRQQPGQSLTLIATANQGSEATYESGFVIDKFPISRPNLTFSTLTVSNMSPEDSSIYLCSVEGGAETQYFGPGTRLLVL.

The gene calls are TRBV28 and TRBJ1-2, with 9 bases identical to TRBD1. Germline V lookup: CDR1 MDHEN, CDR2 SYDVKM. This CDR3 contains 13 residues. The V segment lost 6 bases and the J segment 8 bases; nucleotides outside the gene matches: 7. In nucleotides, the CDR3 is TGTGCCAGCAGATTACAGGGGGCGCGGGGCTACACCTTC. It translates to CASRLQGARGYTF.

This clone was recorded a few times. This rearrangement joins TRBV7-2 to TRBJ1-5; 10 bases agree with TRBD1. V was pared by 2 bases and J by 5 bases, with 6 bases of the junction left unmatched. The length of the CDR3 is 16 residues. The germline gives CDR1 SGHTA, CDR2 FQGNSA. CDR3 bases: TGTGCCAGCAGCTTAACGGGACAGGGGATAGATCAGCCCCAGCATTTT. It translates to CASSLTGQGIDQPQHF.